This passage covers 7 T cell receptor beta chains from one sample sequenced in a study of T cell responses to AZD1222 COVID-19 vaccine. The assay was immunoSEQ multiplex PCR, and TCRdb's table has in-frame clones only and misses some. The sample carries about 110,000 clones, about 89% recorded once. The source material was peripheral blood, sampled 28 days after the second AZD1222 dose. The receptors stem from an adult who received the AZD1222 COVID-19 vaccine.

This clone was seen just once. V usage is TRBV27 and J usage is TRBJ1-6; D is unclear. The CDR3 runs 15 residues. CDR1 is MNHEY and CDR2 is SMNVEV in the germline V gene (reference sequence). V lost 2 bases and J 6 bases, leaving 11 bases between the germline ends. DNA for the CDR3: TGTGCCAGCAGTTTACACCAGGAGACTAATTCACCCCTCCACTTT. This encodes CASSLHQETNSPLHF.

The gene calls are TRBV2 and TRBJ1-1, with D uncertain. Germline lookup yields CDR1 SNHLY and CDR2 FYNNEI. Trimming left V 7 bases short and J 1 base short, with 7 bases between. This CDR3 has 12 residues. The CDR3 nucleotides read TGTGCCAGCAATATGGAGAACACTGAAGCTTTCTTT. Its protein is CASNMENTEAFF.

This chain connects TRBV30 to TRBJ2-1; D may be TRBD1 (5 bases). The V gene's germline CDR1 is GTSNPN and CDR2 SVGIG (reference sequence). Trimming took off 0 bases at V and 14 bases at J, with 20 bases between the two ends. CDR3 size: 14 residues. CDR3 nucleotide sequence: TGTGCCTGGAGTGTATTCAGGGAAGGGCCTCCGGAGTTCTTC. It specifies CAWSVFREGPPEFF.

This clone was found a few times. The DNA of the CDR3 is TGTGCCAGCAGCGCGTCAAGGGGGACCCTAGTATACACCTTC. Translation: CASSASRGTLVYTF. This chain uses TRBV9 with TRBJ1-2; D perhaps matches TRBD1 (6 bases). Germline V gene data show CDR1 as SGDLS and CDR2 as YYNGEE. Trimming cost V 3 bases and J 11 bases, with 20 bases left between them. The CDR3 is 14 amino acids.

The chain couples TRBV7-2 to TRBJ2-3, with D possibly being TRBD2 (6 bases). V was pared by 5 bases and J by 0 bases, with 6 bases between. The V gene's germline CDR1 is SGHTA and CDR2 FQGNSA. The CDR3 length is 13 residues. Here the CDR3 DNA reads TGTGCCAGCAGCCGGGGGAGCACAGATACGCAGTATTTT. Translating it yields CASSRGSTDTQYF. The complete variable domain, with remaining parts taken from reference TRBV7-2 and TRBJ2-3, reads GAGVSQSPSNKVTEKGKDVELRCDPISGHTALYWYRQSLGQGLEFLIYFQGNSAPDKSGLPSDRFSAERTGGSVSTLTIQRTQQEDSAVYLCASSRGSTDTQYFGPGTRLTVL.

This chain joins TRBV20-1 and TRBJ2-3; no clear D gene. The CDR3 consists of 11 residues. With 6 bases removed from V and 6 bases from J, the gap between germline ends came to 10 bases. Germline CDR1 DFQATT, CDR2 SNEGSKA (reference sequence). CDR3 DNA sequence: TGCAGTGCCCGTTTCGGTGATACGCAGTATTTT. It specifies CSARFGDTQYF.

This clone is a singleton in its sample. The chain recombines TRBV28 with TRBJ1-4; TRBD1 is a possible D gene (5 bases). The CDR3 contains 14 residues. V lost 4 bases and J lost 8, with 14 bases in between. Germline CDR1 is MDHEN and CDR2 is SYDVKM. The CDR3 loop is CASSSAGPGEKLFF. The CDR3 region has the DNA TGTGCCAGCAGTTCCGCAGGGCCTGGAGAAAAACTGTTTTTT.